A selection of T cell receptor beta chains follows, all from one sample in a study of blood T cell repertoires in COVID-19. The repertoire was sequenced with immunoSEQ multiplex PCR; TCRdb's copy has only in-frame clones and lacks some. Altogether tens of thousands of clones are present, roughly four fifths being singletons, with the ten largest covering about 0.8%. Material for sequencing was peripheral blood. The receptors were sampled from a woman in her 70s with acute or convalescent COVID-19. The CDR3 runs from the conserved cysteine through the conserved F or W. D genes are given only for firm matches. Clone size is shown for a subset of rows, as once, few, many or a class of expanded clone.

J gene | clone size | CDR3 length | D gene | V gene | CDR3 DNA | CDR3 protein
TRBJ2-7 | - | 15 | - | TRBV3-1/TRBV3-2 | TGTGCCAGCAGGCGAACAGGGATCAGCGCTTCGGAGCAGTACTTC | CASRRTGISASEQYF
TRBJ1-4 | - | 13 | TRBD1 | TRBV12-3/TRBV12-4 | TGTGCCAGCAGTTTAGGGACAGGGATTAAACTGTTTTTT | CASSLGTGIKLFF
TRBJ1-6 | - | 16 | - | TRBV2 | TGTGCCAGCACCGACCGGGGGGCCCGGGAAAATTCACCCCTCCACTTT | CASTDRGARENSPLHF
TRBJ1-1 | - | 14 | - | TRBV7-2 | TGTGCCAGCAGCTTAATTCCAGGGAACACTGAAGCTTTCTTT | CASSLIPGNTEAFF
TRBJ2-1 | - | 17 | - | TRBV5-5 | TGTGCCAGCAGCGGAACCGCTGGGACTTCCCTCTACAATGAGCAGTTCTTC | CASSGTAGTSLYNEQFF
TRBJ1-1 | - | 14 | TRBD1 | TRBV18 | TGTGCCAGCTCACCTACAGGGGGTCGGACTGAAGCTTTCTTT | CASSPTGGRTEAFF
TRBJ2-3 | - | 13 | - | TRBV2 | TGTGCCAGCAGTGAAGGATTTGGCGATACGCAGTATTTT | CASSEGFGDTQYF
TRBJ2-1 | - | 16 | TRBD2 | TRBV7-6 | TGTGCCAGCAGCATCGGGACTAGCGGGACCTACAATGAGCAGTTCTTC | CASSIGTSGTYNEQFF
TRBJ1-3 | - | 16 | TRBD1 | TRBV6-6 | TGTGCCAGCAGGCTCGATGACAGGGTTGCTGGAAACACCATATATTTT | CASRLDDRVAGNTIYF
TRBJ1-6 | - | 16 | - | TRBV19 | TGTGCCAGTAGTATAGGACGGAGCTCCTATAATTCACCCCTCCACTTT | CASSIGRSSYNSPLHF
TRBJ2-1 | once | 16 | TRBD2 | TRBV3-1/TRBV3-2 | TGTGCCAGCAGCCCTAGGACTAGCGGGATAAACAATGAGCAGTTCTTC | CASSPRTSGINNEQFF
TRBJ1-5 | - | 13 | - | TRBV3-1/TRBV3-2 | TGTGCCAGCAGCCAAGATATCAATCAGCCCCAGCATTTT | CASSQDINQPQHF
TRBJ2-7 | once | 15 | - | TRBV7-2 | TGTGCCAGCAGACCTACTAGAAACCCTTCCCACGAGCAGTACTTC | CASRPTRNPSHEQYF
TRBJ2-1 | - | 15 | TRBD1 | TRBV28 | TGTGCCAGCAGTCCCTGGACAGGGACCTACAATGAGCAGTTCTTC | CASSPWTGTYNEQFF
TRBJ2-2 | few | 16 | - | TRBV7-3 | TGTGCCAGCAGCCCCTGGGGGGGCGGAGCCTCCGGGGAGCTGTTTTTT | CASSPWGGGASGELFF
TRBJ2-1 | - | 15 | - | TRBV6-5 | TGTGCCAGCAGTTACGATGGCGGGGTCTACAATGAGCAGTTCTTC | CASSYDGGVYNEQFF